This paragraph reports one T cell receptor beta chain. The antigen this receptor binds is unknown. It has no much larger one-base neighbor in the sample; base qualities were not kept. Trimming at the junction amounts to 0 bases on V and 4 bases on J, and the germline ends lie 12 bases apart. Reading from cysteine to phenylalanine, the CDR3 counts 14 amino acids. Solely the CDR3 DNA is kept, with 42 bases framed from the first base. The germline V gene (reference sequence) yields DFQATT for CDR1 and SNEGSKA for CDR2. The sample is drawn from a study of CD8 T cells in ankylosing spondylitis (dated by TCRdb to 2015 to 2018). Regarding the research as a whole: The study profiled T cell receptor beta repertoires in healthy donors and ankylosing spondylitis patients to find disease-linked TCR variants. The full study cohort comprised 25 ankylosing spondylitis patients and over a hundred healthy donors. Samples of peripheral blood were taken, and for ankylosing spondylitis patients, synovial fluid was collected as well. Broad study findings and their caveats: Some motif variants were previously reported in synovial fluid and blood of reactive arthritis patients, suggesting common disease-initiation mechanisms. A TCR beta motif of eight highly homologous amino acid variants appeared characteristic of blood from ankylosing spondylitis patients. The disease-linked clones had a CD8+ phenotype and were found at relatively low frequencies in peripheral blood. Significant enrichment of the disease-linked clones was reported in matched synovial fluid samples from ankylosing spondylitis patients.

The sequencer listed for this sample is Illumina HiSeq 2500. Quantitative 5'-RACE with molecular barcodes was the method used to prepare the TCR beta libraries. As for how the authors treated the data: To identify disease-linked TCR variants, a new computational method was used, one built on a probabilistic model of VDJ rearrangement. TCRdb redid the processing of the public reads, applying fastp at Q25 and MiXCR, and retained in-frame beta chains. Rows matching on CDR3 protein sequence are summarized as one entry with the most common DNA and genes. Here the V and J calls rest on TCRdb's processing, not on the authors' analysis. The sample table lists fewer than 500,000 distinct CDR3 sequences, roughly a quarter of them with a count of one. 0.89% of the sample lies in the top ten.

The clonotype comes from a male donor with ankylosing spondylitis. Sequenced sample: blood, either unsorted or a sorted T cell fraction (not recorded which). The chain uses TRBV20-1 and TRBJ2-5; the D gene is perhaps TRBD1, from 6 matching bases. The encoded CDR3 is CSAREQGRGETQYF. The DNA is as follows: TGCAGTGCTAGAGAGCAGGGGCGCGGAGAGACCCAGTACTTC.